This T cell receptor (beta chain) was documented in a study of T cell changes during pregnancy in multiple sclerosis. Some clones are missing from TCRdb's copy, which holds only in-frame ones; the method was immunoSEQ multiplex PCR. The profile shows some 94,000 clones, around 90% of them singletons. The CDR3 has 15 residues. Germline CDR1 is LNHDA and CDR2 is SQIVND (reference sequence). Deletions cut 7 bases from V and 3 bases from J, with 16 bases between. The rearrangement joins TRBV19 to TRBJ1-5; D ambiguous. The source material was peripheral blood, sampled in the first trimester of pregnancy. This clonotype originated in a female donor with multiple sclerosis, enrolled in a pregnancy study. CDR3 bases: TGTGCCAGTACCACGTCGCGGGGTACCAATCAGCCCCAGCATTTT. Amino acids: CASTTSRGTNQPQHF.